The next 29 T cell receptor beta chains were all read from a single sample in a study of blood T cells in healthy people across ages. Through a sample-barcoded 5' primer and a J-beta primer mix, a second PCR was run for about 7 to 12 cycles. TCRdb re-called the 5' RACE reads through MiXCR, storing one row per CDR3 protein. The table records fewer than 800,000 distinct CDR3 sequences, around 49% of them present only once. Sequenced sample: blood. The receptors were sampled from a woman aged 55-69 years in good health.

This clonotype showed up just a few times. V usage is TRBV2 and J usage is TRBJ1-5; D is possibly TRBD1 (6 bases). In germline, CDR1 is SNHLY, CDR2 FYNNEI. V shed 4 bases and J shed 6 bases, with 13 bases lying between them. This CDR3 has 14 amino acids. The CDR3 DNA follows: TGTGCCAGCAGTGTTCTTGAGGGGGGTCAGCCCCAGCATTTT. This codes for CASSVLEGGQPQHF.

The sample holds a few counts of this clonotype. The chain links TRBV29-1 to TRBJ2-3; D assignment may be TRBD1 or TRBD2 (5 bases each). Germline CDR1 and CDR2: SQVTM and ANQGSEA. Trimming took off 4 bases at V and 1 base at J, with 9 bases between the two ends. CDR3 size: 13 residues. Here the CDR3 reads CSVVLGGTDTQYF. The CDR3 bases are TGCAGCGTTGTATTGGGGGGCACAGATACGCAGTATTTT.

This clonotype was seen a few times. The chain employs TRBV7-2 and TRBJ2-1; the match to TRBD2 covers 14 bases. Germline V gene data show CDR1 as SGHTA and CDR2 as FQGNSA. J gave up 14 bases and V 5 bases, and 8 bases lay outside the gene matches. The CDR3 length is 14 residues. CDR3 nucleotide sequence: TGTGCCAGCAGCCCAGGACTAGCGGGAGGTGGAAAGTTCTTC. This translates into CASSPGLAGGGKFF.

This clonotype was counted a few times. The chain recombines TRBV5-1 with TRBJ2-1; possible D gene TRBD2, 5 bases. This CDR3 is 15 amino acids long. Germline CDR1 and CDR2: SGHRS and YFSETQ. The V end was cut by 0 bases, the J end by 1 base, with 8 bases between. CDR3 DNA sequence: TGCGCCAGCAGCTTGGAAGCGGCATCCTACAATGAGCAGTTCTTC. Protein: CASSLEAASYNEQFF.

This chain uses TRBV20-1 with TRBJ2-5, with 8 bases lining up with TRBD2. CDR1 is DFQATT, CDR2 SNEGSKA, per germline (reference sequence). The CDR3 length is 16 residues. The V and J ends lost 3 bases and 1 base, in that order; junction bases with no gene match: 10. CDR3 protein: CSASAAAGGLQETQYF. Written as DNA, the CDR3 is TGCAGTGCTAGTGCGGCTGCGGGGGGCCTCCAAGAGACCCAGTACTTC.

This clonotype has just one count. The chain has TRBV4-3 and TRBJ1-5; maybe TRBD1 (6 bases). Trimming removed 0 bases at V and 5 bases at J, with 8 bases between. Germline V CDR1 and CDR2: LGHNA, YSLEER. The CDR3 runs 14 residues. The CDR3 region is CASSQEGADQPQHF. The CDR3 nucleotides read TGCGCCAGCAGCCAAGAGGGGGCAGATCAGCCCCAGCATTTT.

The chain uses TRBV28 and TRBJ1-5; D unclear. V was clipped by 6 bases and J by 5 bases, with 17 bases between them. Germline assignment: CDR1 MDHEN and CDR2 SYDVKM. The CDR3 is 15 residues long. CDR3 bases: TGTGCCAGCAGCCGGGCCCCGGGATCATATCAGCCCCAGCATTTT. It yields the protein CASSRAPGSYQPQHF.

This chain uses TRBV29-1 with TRBJ2-1; D gene uncertain. Trimming removed 7 bases at V and 7 bases at J, with 8 bases between. CDR1 is SQVTM and CDR2 is ANQGSEA in the germline V gene. The CDR3 consists of 10 residues. The CDR3 loop reads CSGARNEQFF. CDR3 coding DNA: TGCAGCGGGGCACGAAATGAGCAGTTCTTC.

The V call is TRBV12-3 or TRBV12-4, the J call TRBJ2-4; 9 bases are shared with TRBD2. The DNA end is a closer match to TRBJ2-7, so the J assignment may be wrong. CDR3 length: 15 amino acids. The chain's CDR3 is CASSLHSGGPYEQYF. The CDR3 nucleotides read TGTGCCAGCAGCCTACATAGCGGGGGCCCCTACGAGCAGTACTTC.

In this sample, this clonotype turned up a few times. This chain connects TRBV29-1 to TRBJ1-2; no clear D gene. The CDR3 is 11 residues long. Between the trimmed V and J ends, which lost 6 bases and 2 bases, there was a span of 7 bases. The germline gives CDR1 SQVTM, CDR2 ANQGSEA. The CDR3 DNA reads as TGCAGCGTGGCACAAAACTATGGCTACACCTTC. This sequence encodes CSVAQNYGYTF.

V is TRBV6-1 and J is TRBJ1-5, with no clear D. The germline V and J ends were trimmed by 3 bases and 3 bases, with 9 bases remaining between them. From germline, CDR1 is MNHNS and CDR2 SASEGT. This CDR3 has 14 residues. The CDR3 loop is CASSERVLNQPQHF. The CDR3 nucleotides are TGTGCCAGCAGTGAGAGGGTTCTCAATCAGCCCCAGCATTTT.

The CDR3 bases are TGCAGTGCTGGACGGCGGAGCGGAAGCACAGATACGCAGTATTTT. Protein sequence: CSAGRRSGSTDTQYF. J is TRBJ2-3 and V is TRBV20-1; a weak D match, TRBD2 (5 bases). There are 15 residues in the CDR3. Trimming took 5 bases from V and 0 from J, leaving 15 bases between them. Per the germline V gene, CDR1 is DFQATT and CDR2 is SNEGSKA (reference sequence).

In this sample, this clonotype turned up a few times. J is TRBJ2-1 and V is TRBV3-1; tentative D call: TRBD2 (5 bases). Germline V gives CDR1 LGHDT, CDR2 YNNKEL (reference sequence). Trimming removed 6 bases from V and 6 bases from J, with 12 bases in between. The CDR3 length is 13 residues. The CDR3 bases are TGTGCCAGCAGACGGTCCGAGGGCAATGAGCAGTTCTTC. As protein: CASRRSEGNEQFF.

The chain couples TRBV29-1 to TRBJ2-1, with 8 bases that match TRBD1. The V gene's germline CDR1 is SQVTM and CDR2 ANQGSEA. The CDR3 contains 16 residues. V gave up 7 bases and J gave up 0 bases; unmatched junction bases: 11. The CDR3 here is CSAHGQGPSSYNEQFF. CDR3 DNA sequence: TGCAGCGCCCACGGACAGGGCCCTAGCTCCTACAATGAGCAGTTCTTC.

The chain carries TRBV3-1 and TRBJ2-5; the D is unclear. The V gene's germline CDR1 is LGHDT and CDR2 YNNKEL (reference sequence). The V end lost 1 base, the J end lost 5 bases, and 11 bases lay between the germline ends. The CDR3 spans 14 residues. CDR3 region: CASSQAIQPETQYF. In DNA form, the CDR3 reads TGTGCCAGCAGCCAAGCTATCCAGCCCGAGACCCAGTACTTC.

The chain has TRBV28 and TRBJ2-5; no clear D. The CDR3 has 13 residues. V was trimmed by 6 bases and J by 4 bases, leaving 12 bases between them. Germline loops: CDR1 MDHEN, CDR2 SYDVKM. CDR3 loop: CASREPDRETQYF. The CDR3 nucleotides are TGTGCCAGCAGAGAGCCGGATCGAGAGACCCAGTACTTC.

The chain links TRBV10-3 to TRBJ2-7; TRBD2 is a possible D gene (5 bases). In germline, CDR1 is ENHRY, CDR2 SYGVKD. The CDR3 length is 15 residues. Trimming pared 7 bases from V and 1 base from J, leaving 17 bases between. DNA of the CDR3: TGTGCCATCAAGGTCGCTAGCTGGAGATCCTACGAGCAGTACTTC. Protein sequence: CAIKVASWRSYEQYF.

This chain joins TRBV29-1 and TRBJ2-5; D not resolved. The better agreement between TRBJ2-7 and the DNA end casts doubt on the J call. Germline CDR1 reads SQVTM; CDR2 reads ANQGSEA. The CDR3 is made up of 12 amino acids. CDR3 residues: CSVEGTEFEQYF. Here the CDR3 DNA reads TGCAGCGTTGAAGGCACAGAATTCGAGCAGTACTTC.

The chain couples TRBV20-1 to TRBJ1-1; TRBD1 aligns across 7 bases. Trimming removed 2 bases from V and 5 bases from J; junction bases left unmatched: 8. Germline CDR1 DFQATT, CDR2 SNEGSKA (reference sequence). The CDR3 has 14 amino acids. CDR3 in DNA: TGCAGTGCTAGACCCAGACAGGGATGGACTGAAGCTTTCTTT. Its protein is CSARPRQGWTEAFF.

As to this clonotype: At one boundary the junction diverges from the germline segment, which might be a read error. The chain has TRBV6-6 and TRBJ2-1; D may be TRBD2 (6 bases). Germline loops: CDR1 MNHNY, CDR2 SVGAGI (reference sequence). The CDR3 is made up of 14 amino acids. For the CDR3, the DNA is TGTGCCAACAGTTCTCGCGGGGAGTACAATGAGCAGTTCTTC. Encoded protein: CANSSRGEYNEQFF.

CDR3 in DNA: TGTGCCAGCAGCGTAACAGGGGCCCAGCCCCAGCATTTT. Residues: CASSVTGAQPQHF. The gene calls are TRBV6-6 and TRBJ1-5; 7 nucleotides line up with TRBD1. This CDR3 contains 13 residues. Trimming removed 6 bases from V and 7 bases from J; junction bases left unmatched: 6. Per the germline V gene, CDR1 is MNHNY and CDR2 is SVGAGI (reference sequence).

The chain joins TRBV21-1 to TRBJ2-1. TRBV21-1 is labeled a pseudogene. The CDR3 loop spans 11 amino acids. The CDR3 spells CASSHRRLQFF. The CDR3 region has the DNA TGTGCCAGCAGCCATAGACGGTTGCAGTTCTTC.

The V call is TRBV6-2 or TRBV6-3, the J call TRBJ2-1, with a weak D call TRBD2 (5 bases). Trimming cost V 7 bases and J 9 bases, with 13 bases left between them. CDR1 MNHEY and CDR2 SVGEGT come from the germline V gene. The CDR3 totals 12 residues. CDR3 sequence: CASTTAAGEQFF. CDR3 nucleotides: TGTGCCAGCACTACAGCGGCCGGTGAGCAGTTCTTC.

This CDR3 is CSAPSGAFLGEKLFF. The CDR3 bases are TGCAGTGCTCCCTCGGGGGCCTTCTTAGGTGAAAAACTGTTTTTT. V and J are TRBV20-1 and TRBJ1-4; TRBD1 is a possible D gene (6 bases). The CDR3 is 15 residues long. The ends were cut back, 5 bases at V and 7 bases at J, with 20 bases in the middle. CDR1 and CDR2 from the germline V gene are DFQATT and SNEGSKA (reference sequence).

V usage is TRBV4-3 and J usage is TRBJ2-1, with TRBD2 matching 13 bases. Trimming took 9 bases from V and 8 from J; bases not matched to a gene: 10. Germline V lookup: CDR1 LGHNA, CDR2 YSLEER. The CDR3 totals 15 residues. This chain's CDR3 is CASRAGLAGLDEQFF. The CDR3 region has the DNA TGCGCCAGTAGAGCGGGACTAGCGGGATTGGATGAGCAGTTCTTC.

The chain employs TRBV5-3 and TRBJ2-3; unclear D gene. TRBV5-3 is known as an ORF, though its function is uncertain. V was cut by 2 bases and J by 2 bases, with 6 bases left in between. The CDR3 is 13 amino acids. In DNA, the CDR3 is TGTGCCAGAAGCTTAAAAGCCACAGATACGCAGTATTTT. Its protein is CARSLKATDTQYF.

In this sample, this clonotype turned up a few times. The rearrangement joins TRBV2 to TRBJ2-5; tentative D call: TRBD2 (6 bases). In germline, CDR1 is SNHLY, CDR2 FYNNEI. The CDR3 is 15 amino acids. Trimming removed 7 bases at V and 7 bases at J, with 22 bases between. Written as DNA, the CDR3 is TGTGCCAGCACCCTTTATCCGACGGGGGTGGGGACCCAGTACTTC. Translation: CASTLYPTGVGTQYF.

This clonotype was seen repeatedly, ten times or more. The chain has TRBV10-3 and TRBJ2-7; possible D gene TRBD1, 6 bases. This CDR3 has 15 amino acids. Trimming shortened V by 8 bases and J by 3 bases, and 20 bases separated the two germline ends. The germline gives CDR1 ENHRY, CDR2 SYGVKD. The CDR3 loop reads CAIGAGADSDYEQYF. CDR3 sequence (DNA): TGTGCCATCGGGGCAGGGGCGGATTCGGACTACGAGCAGTACTTC.

The genes are TRBV5-1 and TRBJ2-1; 12 bases align to TRBD2. The DNA end is more similar to TRBJ2-7, so the J call may be wrong. CDR3 length equals 16 residues. The germline V gene has CDR1 SGHRS and CDR2 YFSETQ. The CDR3 sequence is CASSLASGRAYNEQYF. DNA of the CDR3: TGCGCCAGCAGCTTGGCTAGCGGGAGGGCCTACAATGAGCAGTACTTC.